This T cell receptor beta chain was profiled in a study of blood T cell repertoires in COVID-19 (dated by TCRdb to the early 2020s). About the study as a whole: Samples covering the acute and convalescent phases of COVID-19 were provided by collaborators in the United States, Italy and Spain. The samples were drawn from two sources: the first 160 participants of the ongoing ImmuneRACE study, and 1,000 to 1,500 subjects contributed by 6 global collaborators. Subjects who had been exposed to COVID-19, were actively infected with it, or had recovered from it provided the deeply sampled blood TCRbeta repertoires that made up the dataset. The repertoires were made available in a free public database intended to serve as a resource for research on the immune response to SARS-CoV-2. HLA class I and class II types, where available, came from metadata supplied by the sample provider rather than from assay-based typing. Nearly every sample came with metadata listing a de-identified subject ID, COVID-19 status, age in years and sex. The prospective study material was composed of cDNA or gDNA derived from T cells, B-cell-depleted T cells, or PBMCs.

Including the terminal cysteine and phenylalanine, the CDR3 comprises 14 residues. The DNA shown is the 42-base CDR3, in frame from base 1. Reading the germline V gene (reference sequence) gives CDR1 LGHDT and CDR2 YNNKEL. The V end gives up 3 bases and the J end 4 bases, leaving 5 bases in the junction not matched to a gene. Each collaborating institution followed its own protocols to collect whole blood in K2EDTA tubes. For TCRbeta analysis, collaborators shipped samples as frozen whole blood, isolated PBMCs, or DNA extracted from either of those sample types. TCRbeta CDR3 regions were amplified from genomic DNA using the immunoSEQ Assay, a bias-controlled multiplex PCR. The authors processed their data as follows. Nucleated cell counts per sample were estimated from amplification of reference gene primers within the assay. Sequence reads were collapsed and filtered to measure the absolute abundance of every unique TCRbeta CDR3 rearrangement. For each sample, productive Simpson clonality was calculated as the square root of Simpson's diversity index across productive rearrangements. The source is immuneACCESS, and TCRdb retained only in-frame sequences with V and J called. Part of the clones is not carried over; for the studies checked, unresolved V genes explain less than half of this, and the remainder is unexplained. V, J and clone size reflect that table, while D and trimming were determined from the DNA. This sample holds 170,000 or so clones; over 70% were observed only once. Jointly, the top ten make up roughly 2.9% of the sample.

In regard to this clone: The clone's antigen remains unknown. The sample holds no much larger clone one base away, and base qualities are not on file.

Overall study outcomes, separate from this receptor: Clinical and demographic metadata were provided uncurated, with the amount varying by source and participant.

This receptor chain uses TRBV3-1 (or the pseudogene TRBV3-2) and TRBJ1-2; TRBD1 agrees with 7 junctional bases. Sequencing used peripheral blood. This TCR was sampled from a woman aged 55-75 years with acute or convalescent COVID-19. The bases read TGTGCCAGCAGCCAGACAGGGAGGATCTATGGCTACACCTTC. It encodes CASSQTGRIYGYTF.